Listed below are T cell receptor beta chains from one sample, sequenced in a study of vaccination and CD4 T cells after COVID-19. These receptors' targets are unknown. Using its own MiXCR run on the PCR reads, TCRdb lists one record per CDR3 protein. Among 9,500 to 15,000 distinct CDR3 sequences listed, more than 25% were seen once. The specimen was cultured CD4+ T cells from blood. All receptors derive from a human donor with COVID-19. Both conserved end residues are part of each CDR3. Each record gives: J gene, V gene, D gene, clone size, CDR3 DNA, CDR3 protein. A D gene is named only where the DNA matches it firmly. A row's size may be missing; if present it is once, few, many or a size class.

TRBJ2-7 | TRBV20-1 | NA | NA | TGCAGTGCGCAAGGGCGGGGGCCCTCCTACGAGCAGTACTTC | CSAQGRGPSYEQYF
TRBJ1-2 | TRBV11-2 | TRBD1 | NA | TGTGCCAGCAGCGTAGACAGGGCTGGCGGCTACACCTTC | CASSVDRAGGYTF
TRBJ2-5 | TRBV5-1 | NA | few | TGCGCCAGCAGCTTGAGGGGCCTGTACCAAGAGACCCAGTACTTC | CASSLRGLYQETQYF
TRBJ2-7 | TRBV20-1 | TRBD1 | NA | TGCAGTGCTAGACTTTCAAACGGGACAGGGAGGATCTACGAGCAGTACTTC | CSARLSNGTGRIYEQYF
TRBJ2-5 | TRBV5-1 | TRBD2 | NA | TGCGCCAGCAGCTTGGGAGTCGGGGGGGGGCAAGAGACCCAGTACTTC | CASSLGVGGGQETQYF
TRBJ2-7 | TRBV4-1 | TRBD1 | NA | TGCGCCAGCAGCCAACTTGGGACAGGGAGCTCCTACGAGCAGTACTTC | CASSQLGTGSSYEQYF
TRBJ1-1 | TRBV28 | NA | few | TGTGCCAGCAAGTATTTCTCGAGGGCAGGGGATATGAACACTGAAGCTTTCTTT | CASKYFSRAGDMNTEAFF
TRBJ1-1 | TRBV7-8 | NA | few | TGTGCCAGCAGCCGTACAGGGCTCACTGAAGCTTTCTTT | CASSRTGLTEAFF
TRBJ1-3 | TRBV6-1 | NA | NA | TGTGCCAGCAGTGTGGACCATCTCTCTGGAAACACCATATATTTT | CASSVDHLSGNTIYF
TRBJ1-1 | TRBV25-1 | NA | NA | TGTGCCAGCAGTGATCTAGTAGAAGCTTTCTTT | CASSDLVEAFF
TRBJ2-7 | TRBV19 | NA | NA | TGTGCCAGTAGCTGGGGACGGTCCTTTTCCGAGCAGTACTTC | CASSWGRSFSEQYF
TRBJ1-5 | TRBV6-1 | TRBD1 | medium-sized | TGTGCCAGCAGTAAGGACAGGGAAGATCAGCCCCAGCATTTT | CASSKDREDQPQHF
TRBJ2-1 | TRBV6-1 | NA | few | TGTGCCAGCAGCCGGCAGGCCCCATTTAATGAGCAGTTCTTC | CASSRQAPFNEQFF
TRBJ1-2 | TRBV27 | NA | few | TGTGCCAGCAAATTGGACACTCGACACTATGGCTACACCTTC | CASKLDTRHYGYTF
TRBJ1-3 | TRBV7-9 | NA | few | TGTGCCAGCAGCTTAGGGGGTCGGCTTGTGGGAAACACCATATATTTT | CASSLGGRLVGNTIYF
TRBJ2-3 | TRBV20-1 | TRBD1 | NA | TGCAGTGCTAGCGCTGGCGGACAGGGGGCAGATACGCAGTATTTT | CSASAGGQGADTQYF
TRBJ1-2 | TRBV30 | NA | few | TGTGCCTCCTCGATAAGACAGCCGCCGAAACATCTCCCAGACATTACTTTGGGCTACACCTTC | CASSIRQPPKHLPDITLGYTF
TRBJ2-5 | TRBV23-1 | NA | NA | TGCGCCAGCATCTTCACAGGACGGCAAGAGACCCAGTACTTC | CASIFTGRQETQYF
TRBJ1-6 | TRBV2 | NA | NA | TGTGCCAGCAGTGAATCGAGCCTGAATTCACCCCTCCACTTT | CASSESSLNSPLHF
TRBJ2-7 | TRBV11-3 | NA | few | TGTGCCAGCAGCCCTGAGACAGGAAACTACGAGCAGTACTTC | CASSPETGNYEQYF
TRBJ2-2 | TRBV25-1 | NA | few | TGTGCCAGCGATTCCGGGACCTCAGGTGGGACCGGGGAGCTGTTTTTT | CASDSGTSGGTGELFF
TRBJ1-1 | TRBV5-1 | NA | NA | TGCGCCAGCAGCCCGGGCGATGGGTGGGCCACTGAAGCTTTCTTT | CASSPGDGWATEAFF
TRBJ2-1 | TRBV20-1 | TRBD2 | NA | TGCAGTGCGCACGTAACTAGCGGGGGGGCCGCTGGGCAGTTCTTC | CSAHVTSGGAAGQFF
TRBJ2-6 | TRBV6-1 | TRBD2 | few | TGTGCCAGCAATAAGCGGGGGGGCTCTGGGGCCAACGTCCTGACTTTC | CASNKRGGSGANVLTF
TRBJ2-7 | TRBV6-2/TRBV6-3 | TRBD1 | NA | TGTGCCAGCAGTTACTCGAAGTCCAGGGGGTTAACCTACGAGCAGTACTTC | CASSYSKSRGLTYEQYF
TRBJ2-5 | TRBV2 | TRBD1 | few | TGTGCCATCACCGGGACAGGGGACGGAGAGACCCAGTACTTC | CAITGTGDGETQYF
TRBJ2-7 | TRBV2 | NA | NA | TGTGCCATGCAAGGACCCCCTCAGTACTTC | CAMQGPPQYF
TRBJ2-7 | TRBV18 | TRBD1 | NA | TGTGCCAGCTCACCTGGGACAGGCTACGAGCAGTACTTC | CASSPGTGYEQYF
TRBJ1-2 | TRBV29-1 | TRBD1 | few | TGCAGCGTTTGGGCAGGGGGTAGTGGCTACACCTTC | CSVWAGGSGYTF